Shown below are 8 T cell receptor beta chains from a single sample sequenced in a study of cytotoxic CD8 clonotypes in ibrutinib-treated CLL. Only in-frame clones appear in the TCRdb table, and some are missing; sequencing was by immunoSEQ multiplex PCR. The sample consists of some 120,000 clones, around four fifths of them appearing once. The material was PBMCs, obtained after 24 months of ibrutinib treatment. The receptors shown here come from a human donor with chronic lymphocytic leukemia.

This clone was found once. The sample has other DNA sequences that encode this CDR3 too. The chain couples TRBV27 to TRBJ1-2; TRBD1 is a possible D gene (6 bases). V lost 9 bases and J lost 6, with 14 bases in between. The CDR3 length is 12 residues. Germline V lookup: CDR1 MNHEY, CDR2 SMNVEV (reference sequence). The CDR3 nucleotides read TGTGCCAGTAGTGCGACAGGAGATGGCTACACCTTC. Residues: CASSATGDGYTF.

This rearrangement joins TRBV10-3 to TRBJ1-4; tentatively, D is TRBD1 (6 bases). The CDR3 sequence is 15 residues long. Germline assignment: CDR1 ENHRY and CDR2 SYGVKD. Trimming left V 3 bases short and J 2 bases short, with 10 bases between. CDR3 residues: CAISDRGQTNEKLFF. For the CDR3, the DNA is TGTGCCATCAGTGACCGGGGGCAGACTAATGAAAAACTGTTTTTT.

The CDR3 DNA sequence: TGTGCCATCGGGGCAACCGAGACCCAGTACTTC. Encoded protein: CAIGATETQYF. The chain joins TRBV10-3 to TRBJ2-5; a weak D match, TRBD1 (5 bases). Germline V gene lookup returns CDR1 ENHRY and CDR2 SYGVKD. CDR3 length: 11 amino acids. V shed 8 bases and J shed 5 bases, with 9 bases lying between them.

This clone was recorded only once. The chain is built from TRBV10-1 and TRBJ2-7, with unresolved D. The germline gives CDR1 WNHNN, CDR2 SYGVQD (reference sequence). CDR3 size: 13 residues. Trimming stripped 5 bases from V and 1 base from J, with 9 bases between. CDR3 protein: CASSPRQSYEQYF. CDR3 bases: TGCGCCAGCAGTCCTCGGCAATCCTACGAGCAGTACTTC.

This chain joins TRBV5-8 and TRBJ1-6; D is unclear. The germline gives CDR1 SGHTS, CDR2 YDEGEE. The CDR3 sequence is 15 residues long. Trimming removed 0 bases at V and 7 bases at J, with 11 bases between. CDR3 DNA: TGTGCCAGCAGCTTGGTTGGTGGGAGCAATTCACCCCTCCACTTT. This encodes CASSLVGGSNSPLHF.

The chain couples TRBV5-6 to TRBJ1-6; D remains unclear. Germline loops: CDR1 SGHDT, CDR2 YYEEEE. V lost 0 bases, J lost 7 bases, and 14 bases lay in between. The CDR3 extends over 16 amino acids. The CDR3 nucleotides are TGTGCCAGCAGCTTGGTGAAGGCGGAGCAAAATTCACCCCTCCACTTT. It encodes CASSLVKAEQNSPLHF.

This clone was picked up one time. This chain joins TRBV6-1 and TRBJ1-2, with 9 bases that match TRBD1. Looked up from germline, CDR1 is MNHNS and CDR2 is SASEGT. The J segment lost 4 bases and the V segment lost 6 bases, leaving 9 bases of the junction unmatched. There are 15 residues in the CDR3. The CDR3 sequence is CASRAPNRGPYGYTF. CDR3 coding DNA: TGTGCCAGCAGAGCACCCAACAGGGGGCCCTATGGCTACACCTTC.

The chain joins TRBV10-3 to TRBJ2-3; 8 bases are a match to TRBD1. From germline, CDR1 is ENHRY and CDR2 SYGVKD. J was trimmed by 5 bases and V by 7 bases; bases with no gene match: 8. The CDR3 totals 14 residues. CDR3 region: CAITQDRVGDTQYF. CDR3 sequence (DNA): TGTGCCATCACTCAGGACAGGGTAGGAGATACGCAGTATTTT.